The TCR beta chain under discussion was sequenced for a study of blood T cells in healthy people across ages. Study-level information: Capture by template switching was about one barcoded beta molecule per two T cells. General study points: Long-lived donors exceeded aged donors in naive CD4+ cells and diversity. Naive T cell percentage showed a strong correlation with the diversity of TCR beta.

The sample holds one count of this clonotype. Antigen specificity is unknown. Next came a second PCR, run for about 7 to 12 cycles, which used a sample-barcoded 5' primer along with a J-beta primer mix. TCRdb called the 5' RACE reads again in MiXCR, with one record for every CDR3 protein. Of 1.5 million to 1.8 million distinct CDR3 sequences in the sample, 40% to 45% were seen once. With 10 bases removed from V and 1 base from J, the gap between germline ends came to 19 bases. The length of the CDR3 is 15 residues. Germline V gene sequence: CDR1 MNHEY, CDR2 SVGAGI. PBMCs, at least 6 million per sample, were isolated.

The gene calls are TRBV6-5 and TRBJ1-1, with TRBD1 as a possible D gene (6 bases). Sample: blood. The TCR was taken from a woman aged 18-35 years in good health. The CDR3 here is CATFPPGTRNTEAFF. The CDR3 DNA is TGTGCCACCTTTCCCCCCGGGACAAGGAACACTGAAGCTTTCTTT.